The 30 T cell receptor beta chains in this list originate from one sample, sequenced in a study of cytomegalovirus exposure and HLA in healthy donors (dated by TCRdb to 2017 to 2019). Libraries were built with the immunoSEQ multiplex PCR assay. For the multiplex PCR, a mixture combining 60 forward primers for TCR Vbeta segments and 13 reverse primers for TCR Jbeta segments was used. Here the immuneACCESS table is served through TCRdb, limited to in-frame sequences with V and J called. Missing clones are a known gap in these copies; in checked studies unresolved V genes cover under half, and the rest lacks a known reason. The sample table records roughly 150,000 clones; roughly four fifths of these occur just once. The top ten clones comprise 2% to 2.5% of the sample. Sequencing was performed on PBMCs. Receptors were obtained from a man aged 25 to 45 in good health and CMV-seronegative.

This clone was counted a few times. The CDR3 region has the DNA TGTGCCAGCAGCCCCTCCTTGCCCGGGACTAGCGGGATTTACGAGCAGTACTTC. Protein sequence: CASSPSLPGTSGIYEQYF. The chain links TRBV4-2 to TRBJ2-7; 13 bases line up with TRBD2. This CDR3 spans 18 amino acids. V was pared by 4 bases and J by 4 bases, with 13 bases of the junction left unmatched. CDR1 and CDR2 (germline): LGHNA, YNFKEQ.

This chain joins TRBV5-1 and TRBJ2-2, with TRBD1 identical over 7 bases. The length of the CDR3 is 17 residues. Germline CDR1 reads SGHRS; CDR2 reads YFSETQ. V lost 4 bases and J lost 1; bases outside the gene matches: 10. The CDR3 DNA sequence: TGCGCCAGCAGCGTTTTAACAGGGGTTCGGAACACCGGGGAGCTGTTTTTT. Translated: CASSVLTGVRNTGELFF.

J is TRBJ1-1 and V is TRBV11-2; no definite D call. V was shortened by 5 bases and J by 1 base, with 11 bases between the two germline ends. Germline V lookup: CDR1 SGHAT, CDR2 FQNNGV. There are 14 residues in the CDR3. CDR3 coding DNA: TGTGCCAGCAGCCCCCGACCAGGGAACACTGAAGCTTTCTTT. The encoded protein is CASSPRPGNTEAFF.

The chain links TRBV7-9 to TRBJ2-3, with 9 bases aligning to TRBD1. V shed 5 bases, J shed 2 bases, and the junction held 5 bases outside the gene matches. CDR3 size: 15 residues. Germline CDR1 reads SEHNR; CDR2 reads FQNEAQ (reference sequence). The CDR3 is CASSPQGANTDTQYF. The CDR3 bases are TGTGCCAGCAGCCCACAGGGGGCGAACACAGATACGCAGTATTTT.

The count of this clone is one. The V gene is TRBV6-5, the J gene TRBJ1-5; 9 nucleotides line up with TRBD1. V lost 2 bases to trimming and J lost 5 bases; unmatched junction nucleotides: 7. Germline V gives CDR1 MNHEY, CDR2 SVGAGI. The CDR3 has 16 residues. This CDR3 reads CASSYHGQGYDQPQHF. The CDR3 DNA is TGTGCCAGCAGTTACCACGGACAGGGGTACGATCAGCCCCAGCATTTT.

The chain is built from TRBV6-1 and TRBJ2-2; TRBD2 matches at 8 bases. CDR3 length: 15 amino acids. In germline, CDR1 is MNHNS, CDR2 SASEGT. V was clipped by 9 bases and J by 4 bases; unmatched bases: 10. CDR3 loop: CASGPGGRRTGELFF. CDR3 sequence (DNA): TGTGCCAGTGGACCGGGCGGGAGGCGCACCGGGGAGCTGTTTTTT.

In its sample, this clone was seen once. The chain recombines TRBV29-1 with TRBJ1-3; D unclear. The length of the CDR3 is 14 residues. Per germline, CDR1 SQVTM and CDR2 ANQGSEA. The V and J ends lost 5 bases and 4 bases respectively, with 15 bases between them. CDR3 sequence (DNA): TGCAGCGTTCAACCCGGGTTCGGCGGAAACACCATATATTTT. This encodes CSVQPGFGGNTIYF.

The count of this clone is one. The V call is TRBV7-2, the J call TRBJ2-5; TRBD1 matches at 8 bases. The V gene end was trimmed by 5 bases and the J gene end by 3 bases; junction bases not matched to a gene: 8. The CDR3 extends over 15 amino acids. Per the germline V gene, CDR1 is SGHTA and CDR2 is FQGNSA. The CDR3 region has the DNA TGTGCCAGCAGCCAATTAGGACAGGGAGAAGAGACCCAGTACTTC. Translating gives CASSQLGQGEETQYF.

The chain employs TRBV7-9 and TRBJ2-5; TRBD1 agrees at 12 bases. J gave up 2 bases and V 4 bases, and 5 bases lay outside the gene matches. This CDR3 spans 16 amino acids. Germline-derived CDR1 and CDR2 are SEHNR and FQNEAQ (reference sequence). The DNA for the CDR3 is TGTGCCAGCAGCTCCCGGGACAGGGGGCGGCAAGAGACCCAGTACTTC. This encodes CASSSRDRGRQETQYF.

The chain links TRBV6-1 to TRBJ1-5; no firm D call. Trimming removed 5 bases from V and 0 bases from J, with 11 bases in between. This CDR3 comprises 15 residues. Germline loops: CDR1 MNHNS, CDR2 SASEGT. As DNA, the CDR3 is TGTGCCAGCAGTCTCCCAGGTTATAGCAATCAGCCCCAGCATTTT. It codes for CASSLPGYSNQPQHF.

This sequence joins TRBV30 and TRBJ1-5; no clear D. Germline V gene lookup returns CDR1 GTSNPN and CDR2 SVGIG (reference sequence). This CDR3 comprises 13 residues. Trimming stripped 3 bases from V and 3 bases from J, with 9 bases between. The CDR3 sequence is CAWSKDFNQPQHF. In DNA, the CDR3 is TGTGCCTGGAGCAAGGACTTCAATCAGCCCCAGCATTTT.

The gene calls are TRBV21-1 and TRBJ2-7; the table gives TRBD2 as D, unverified against the DNA. TRBV21-1 is assigned pseudogene status. This CDR3 comprises 14 residues. The DNA for the CDR3 is TGTGCCAGCACCAGGACTAGCGGATCCTACGAGCAGTACTTC. Encoded protein: CASTRTSGSYEQYF.

This chain links TRBV28 with TRBJ2-1; 10 bases are shared with TRBD2. CDR3 length: 19 residues. V shed 2 bases and J 0 bases; nucleotides not matched to a gene: 10. The V gene's germline CDR1 is MDHEN and CDR2 SYDVKM. This CDR3 reads CASSLDLLAGASSYNEQFF. The CDR3 bases are TGTGCCAGCAGTTTAGACCTGCTAGCGGGAGCTAGCTCCTACAATGAGCAGTTCTTC.

V usage is TRBV9 and J usage is TRBJ2-1; TRBD1 aligns across 7 bases. Trimming removed 3 bases from V and 5 bases from J; junction bases left unmatched: 5. Germline-derived CDR1 and CDR2 are SGDLS and YYNGEE. The CDR3 consists of 14 residues. DNA of the CDR3: TGTGCCAGCAGCGCCCGGACAGGTGACAATGAGCAGTTCTTC. Translating it yields CASSARTGDNEQFF.

The chain is built from TRBV7-2 and TRBJ1-4, with 10 bases aligning to TRBD1. Germline CDR1 and CDR2: SGHTA and FQGNSA. V was clipped by 1 base and J by 4 bases; unmatched bases: 3. CDR3 length: 16 amino acids. The CDR3 nucleotides are TGTGCCAGCAGCTTAGGGGACAGGGGCCGTAATGAAAAACTGTTTTTT. Its protein product is CASSLGDRGRNEKLFF. The whole variable domain, remainder taken from reference TRBV7-2 and TRBJ1-4, is GAGVSQSPSNKVTEKGKDVELRCDPISGHTALYWYRQSLGQGLEFLIYFQGNSAPDKSGLPSDRFSAERTGGSVSTLTIQRTQQEDSAVYLCASSLGDRGRNEKLFFGSGTQLSVL.

The chain is built from TRBV30 and TRBJ1-6; D gene unclear. The CDR3 sequence is 13 residues long. Trimming cost V 4 bases and J 10 bases, with 14 bases left between them. Germline values: CDR1 GTSNPN, CDR2 SVGIG (reference sequence). The CDR3 sequence: CAWTPMGRSPLHF. Written as DNA, the CDR3 is TGTGCCTGGACCCCCATGGGGAGATCACCCCTCCACTTT.

The V call is TRBV5-1, the J call TRBJ1-2; TRBD1 might be the D (6 bases). Deletions cut 0 bases from V and 5 bases from J, with 14 bases between. Germline assignment: CDR1 SGHRS and CDR2 YFSETQ. The CDR3 sequence is 15 residues long. CDR3 residues: CASSLAGTGLYGYTF. The CDR3, as DNA: TGCGCCAGCAGCTTGGCCGGTACAGGGTTGTATGGCTACACCTTC.

The rearrangement links TRBV4-1 to TRBJ2-5; TRBD1 matches 10 bases. Germline V gives CDR1 MGHRA, CDR2 YSYEKL. With 4 bases clipped from V and 5 bases from J, the junction kept 7 bases outside the gene matches. The CDR3 totals 15 residues. The CDR3 coding sequence is TGCGCCAGCAGCCTGAGGACAGGGGGTGGGGAGACCCAGTACTTC. The encoded protein is CASSLRTGGGETQYF.

This chain joins TRBV13 and TRBJ2-3; D uncertain. The germline V gene has CDR1 PRHDT and CDR2 FYEKMQ (reference sequence). V lost 1 base and J lost 0, with 17 bases in between. The CDR3 loop spans 18 amino acids. This CDR3 reads CASSLVGSLQVSTDTQYF. The CDR3 DNA reads as TGTGCCAGCAGCTTAGTCGGTTCCCTTCAGGTGAGCACAGATACGCAGTATTTT.

This clone was recorded once. The V and J genes are TRBV13 and TRBJ2-3; TRBD1 matches 10 bases. The CDR3 is 15 amino acids. Per germline, CDR1 PRHDT and CDR2 FYEKMQ (reference sequence). V shed 4 bases and J 3 bases; nucleotides not matched to a gene: 4. In nucleotides, the CDR3 is TGTGCCAGCAGCTCGGGACAGGGGAAGACAGATACGCAGTATTTT. It specifies CASSSGQGKTDTQYF.

J is TRBJ2-2 and V is TRBV5-1; possible D gene TRBD1, 5 bases. The ends were cut back, 0 bases at V and 4 bases at J, with 7 bases in the middle. This CDR3 spans 14 amino acids. Germline V CDR1 and CDR2: SGHRS, YFSETQ. The CDR3 region is CASSLGQPTGELFF. In DNA, the CDR3 is TGCGCCAGCAGCTTGGGACAGCCCACCGGGGAGCTGTTTTTT.

The chain has TRBV19 and TRBJ2-1, with D perhaps TRBD2 (7 bases). The V gene lost 5 bases and the J gene lost 12 bases, with 23 bases spanning the gap. In germline, CDR1 is LNHDA, CDR2 SQIVND (reference sequence). This CDR3 contains 15 residues. CDR3 nucleotides: TGTGCCAGTAGTGGGGCGGGGGCCCCCGCCCGGGGGCAGTTCTTC. Translation gives CASSGAGAPARGQFF.

The chain combines TRBV14 with TRBJ2-1; D might be TRBD1 (6 bases). Deletions cut 5 bases from V and 12 bases from J, with 26 bases between. The CDR3 has 16 residues. Germline CDR1 and CDR2: SGHDN and FVKESK. The CDR3 nucleotides read TGTGCCAGCAGCGAAACGAGGGGACACGGACGGGGAGTGCAGTTCTTC. It encodes CASSETRGHGRGVQFF.

The chain uses TRBV7-6 and TRBJ2-5, with TRBD1 as a possible D gene (5 bases). The V and J ends lost 0 bases and 14 bases respectively, with 16 bases between them. This CDR3 has 13 amino acids. Germline CDR1 SGHVS, CDR2 FNYEAQ. CDR3 in amino acids: CASSLANGHLDYF. Written as DNA, the CDR3 is TGTGCCAGCAGCTTAGCTAATGGACACCTGGACTACTTC.

The chain couples TRBV28 to TRBJ1-4, with 12 bases matching TRBD1. Losses at the gene ends were 5 bases for V and 8 bases for J; bases not matched to a gene: 6. The germline CDR1 and CDR2 sequences are MDHEN and SYDVKM. The CDR3 runs 15 residues. This CDR3 reads CASSAGQGALEKLFF. DNA for the CDR3: TGTGCCAGCAGTGCGGGACAGGGGGCTTTGGAAAAACTGTTTTTT. Full variable domain (remainder filled in from reference TRBV28 and TRBJ1-4): DVKVTQSSRYLVKRTGEKVFLECVQDMDHENMFWYRQDPGLGLRLIYFSYDVKMKEKGDIPEGYSVSREKKERFSLILESASTNQTSMYLCASSAGQGALEKLFFGSGTQLSVL.

This clone was recorded only once. The V call is TRBV18, the J call TRBJ1-2, with a tentative D call TRBD1 (5 bases). The CDR3 is 17 residues long. V shed 2 bases and J shed 0 bases, with 16 bases lying between them. CDR1 and CDR2 from the germline V gene are KGHSH and LQKENI. In DNA, the CDR3 is TGTGCCAGCTCACCAATTACGGGGGGTGAGGCTAACTATGGCTACACCTTC. It is translated as CASSPITGGEANYGYTF. Combining the CDR3 with reference TRBV18 and TRBJ1-2 gives the whole variable domain NAGVMQNPRHLVRRRGQEARLRCSPMKGHSHVYWYRQLPEEGLKFMVYLQKENIIDESGMPKERFSAEFPKEGPSILRIQQVVRGDSAAYFCASSPITGGEANYGYTFGSGTRLTVV.

The chain carries TRBV4-1 and TRBJ2-5, with 7 bases matching TRBD2. Gene TRBJ2-7 matches the end of the DNA better, so the J call may be wrong. The germline V gene has CDR1 MGHRA and CDR2 YSYEKL. This CDR3 contains 16 residues. The DNA of the CDR3 is TGCGCCAGCAGCCACTCGCCGGGTAGCGGGCCCTACGAGCAGTACTTC. It encodes CASSHSPGSGPYEQYF.

The V gene is TRBV2, the J gene TRBJ2-2; D perhaps matches TRBD2 (5 bases). Germline lookup yields CDR1 SNHLY and CDR2 FYNNEI. The germline V and J ends were trimmed by 1 base and 4 bases, with 10 bases remaining between them. The CDR3 runs to 15 residues. The CDR3 loop is CASSEERGGTGELFF. Here the CDR3 DNA reads TGTGCCAGCAGTGAAGAACGGGGTGGCACCGGGGAGCTGTTTTTT.

The chain carries TRBV2 and TRBJ2-5; TRBD2 is a possible D gene (7 bases). V was pared by 9 bases and J by 5 bases, with 16 bases between. The germline V gene encodes CDR1 SNHLY and CDR2 FYNNEI. The CDR3 is 13 amino acids. The chain's CDR3 is CARGGARGETQYF. Here the CDR3 DNA reads TGTGCCAGGGGGGGGGCTAGAGGGGAGACCCAGTACTTC.

This clone was counted once. The chain is built from TRBV6-5 and TRBJ2-7, with D perhaps TRBD2 (6 bases). The CDR3 loop spans 16 amino acids. V was clipped by 0 bases and J by 6 bases, with 18 bases between them. Germline CDR1 reads MNHEY; CDR2 reads SVGAGI. In nucleotides, the CDR3 is TGTGCCAGCAGTTACTCGACTAGGCTGGAGTCGGGCGAGCAGTACTTC. Translation gives CASSYSTRLESGEQYF.